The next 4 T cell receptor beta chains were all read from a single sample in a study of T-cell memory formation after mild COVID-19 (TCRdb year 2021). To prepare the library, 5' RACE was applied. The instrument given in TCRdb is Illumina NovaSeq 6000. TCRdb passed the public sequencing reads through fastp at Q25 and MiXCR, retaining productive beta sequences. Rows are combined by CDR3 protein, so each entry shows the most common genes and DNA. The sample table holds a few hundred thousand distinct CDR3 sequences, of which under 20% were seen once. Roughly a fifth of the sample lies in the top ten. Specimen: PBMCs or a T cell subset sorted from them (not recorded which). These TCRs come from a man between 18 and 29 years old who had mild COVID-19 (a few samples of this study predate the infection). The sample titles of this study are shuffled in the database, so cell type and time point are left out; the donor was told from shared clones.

The chain's CDR3 is CASSVAGGQAGTEAFF. The CDR3 nucleotides read TGTGCCAGCAGCGTAGCCGGAGGGCAGGCGGGCACTGAAGCTTTCTTT. The J gene is TRBJ1-1, the V gene TRBV9, with D uncertain. This CDR3 comprises 16 residues. V was cut by 0 bases and J by 4 bases, with 16 bases left in between. Germline assignment: CDR1 SGDLS and CDR2 YYNGEE.

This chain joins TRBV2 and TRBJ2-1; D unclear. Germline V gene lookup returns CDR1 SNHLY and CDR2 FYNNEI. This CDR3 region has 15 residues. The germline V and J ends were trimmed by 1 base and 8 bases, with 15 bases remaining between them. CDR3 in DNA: TGTGCCAGCAGTGAAGACTCCGAGCATGGCTATGAGCAGTTCTTC. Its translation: CASSEDSEHGYEQFF.

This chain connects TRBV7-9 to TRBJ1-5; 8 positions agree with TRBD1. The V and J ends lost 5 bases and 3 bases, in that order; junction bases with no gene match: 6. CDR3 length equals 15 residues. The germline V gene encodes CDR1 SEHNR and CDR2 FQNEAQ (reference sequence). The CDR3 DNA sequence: TGTGCCAGCAGCCCGACAGGGGATCTCAATCAGCCCCAGCATTTT. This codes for CASSPTGDLNQPQHF.

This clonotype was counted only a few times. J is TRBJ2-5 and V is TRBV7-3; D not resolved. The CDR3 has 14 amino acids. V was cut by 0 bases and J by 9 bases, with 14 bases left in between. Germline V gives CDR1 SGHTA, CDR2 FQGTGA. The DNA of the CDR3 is TGTGCCAGCAGCTTAACAGAGGCCGCCGAGGCCCAGTACTTC. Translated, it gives CASSLTEAAEAQYF.